This entry lists 26 T cell receptor beta chains sequenced from one sample in a study of CD8 T cells in Susac syndrome. Reverse transcription of about 0.45 to 1 ug RNA was performed with random hexamers. Each CDR3 protein gets one entry after TCRdb re-called the immunoSEQ multiplex PCR reads with MiXCR. This sample has some 200,000 distinct CDR3 sequences, with roughly 94% found just once. What was sequenced was CD8+ T cells from PBMCs. The receptors shown here come from a human donor with Susac syndrome.

V usage is TRBV30 and J usage is TRBJ2-7, with D perhaps matching TRBD1 (5 bases). Germline V gene data show CDR1 as GTSNPN and CDR2 as SVGIG (reference sequence). The CDR3 is 12 residues long. V dropped 8 bases and J dropped 1 base, with 12 bases sitting between them. CDR3 residues: CAGKDTSYEQYF. As DNA, the CDR3 is TGTGCCGGAAAGGACACATCCTACGAGCAGTACTTC.

The chain joins TRBV20-1 to TRBJ1-1, with TRBD1 matching over 9 bases. The J segment lost 10 bases and the V segment lost 7 bases, leaving 13 bases of the junction unmatched. CDR3 size: 13 residues. Germline V gene lookup returns CDR1 DFQATT and CDR2 SNEGSKA (reference sequence). Here the CDR3 reads CSVWDREPGRAFF. The CDR3 DNA reads TGCAGTGTATGGGACAGGGAACCTGGTAGAGCTTTCTTT.

The gene calls are TRBV20-1 and TRBJ1-1, with 8 nucleotides matching TRBD1. The CDR3 is 14 residues long. J lost 3 bases, V lost 3 bases, and 6 bases had no gene match. The germline V gene encodes CDR1 DFQATT and CDR2 SNEGSKA (reference sequence). The CDR3 coding sequence is TGCAGTGCTAGGATGTACAGGGGGGACACTGAAGCTTTCTTT. Translating gives CSARMYRGDTEAFF.

The chain combines TRBV30 with TRBJ2-3; TRBD1 is a possible D gene (6 bases). CDR1 and CDR2 from the germline V gene are GTSNPN and SVGIG (reference sequence). The CDR3 sequence is 13 residues long. The CDR3 DNA reads as TGTAGCGGCGACAGGCGCAGCACAGATACGCAGTATTTT. Translating it yields CSGDRRSTDTQYF.

The chain uses TRBV27 and TRBJ1-2, with D perhaps TRBD1 (6 bases). Trimming took off 3 bases at V and 6 bases at J, with 14 bases between the two ends. CDR3 length: 14 amino acids. Looked up from germline, CDR1 is MNHEY and CDR2 is SMNVEV (reference sequence). DNA of the CDR3: TGTGCCAGCAGTTTTGGGGGCATGGGAAATGGCTACACCTTC. This translates into CASSFGGMGNGYTF.

The chain has TRBV13 and TRBJ2-1; unclear D gene. The V gene's germline CDR1 is PRHDT and CDR2 FYEKMQ (reference sequence). This CDR3 contains 12 residues. Trimming stripped 5 bases from V and 8 bases from J, with 10 bases between. The CDR3 here is CASSPRIHEQFF. The CDR3 DNA follows: TGTGCCAGCAGCCCGCGAATCCATGAGCAGTTCTTC.

This clonotype was detected once. The chain has TRBV20-1 and TRBJ1-5; no clear D. Germline values: CDR1 DFQATT, CDR2 SNEGSKA (reference sequence). CDR3 size: 13 residues. Deletions cut 6 bases from V and 3 bases from J, with 12 bases between. The CDR3 DNA sequence: TGCAGTGCGACGTCTGGACTCAATCAGCCCCAGCATTTT. Its protein product is CSATSGLNQPQHF.

The J gene is TRBJ2-2, the V gene TRBV30; D is uncertain. From germline, CDR1 is GTSNPN and CDR2 SVGIG (reference sequence). The CDR3 runs 13 residues. V lost 3 bases, J lost 7 bases, and 12 bases lay in between. This CDR3 is CAWRQTTIGELFF. The CDR3 nucleotides read TGTGCCTGGAGACAGACAACAATCGGGGAGCTGTTTTTT.

This clonotype has just a few counts. The chain joins TRBV30 to TRBJ2-1; 10 bases fit TRBD2. The V gene's germline CDR1 is GTSNPN and CDR2 SVGIG (reference sequence). This CDR3 has 15 amino acids. V lost 2 bases to trimming and J lost 6 bases; unmatched junction nucleotides: 7. The chain's CDR3 is CAWSLAGGIGNEQFF. Here the CDR3 DNA reads TGTGCCTGGAGTTTAGCGGGGGGAATCGGCAATGAGCAGTTCTTC.

This chain connects TRBV9 to TRBJ1-2; 9 bases are a match to TRBD1. This CDR3 comprises 18 residues. V lost 4 bases and J lost 5; bases outside the gene matches: 18. Germline CDR1 reads SGDLS; CDR2 reads YYNGEE. The CDR3 coding sequence is TGTGCCAGCAGCCCCGGGGGCGCTTCGGGACAGGGTCGGTATGGCTACACCTTC. Encoded protein: CASSPGGASGQGRYGYTF.

In this sample, this clonotype turned up once. The genes are TRBV5-1 and TRBJ2-3; D is unresolved. Germline lookup yields CDR1 SGHRS and CDR2 YFSETQ. V shed 6 bases and J shed 5 bases, with 16 bases lying between them. The CDR3 loop spans 14 amino acids. This CDR3 is CASTYGSPGDTQYF. CDR3 nucleotide sequence: TGCGCCAGCACCTACGGCTCTCCGGGAGATACGCAGTATTTT.

This chain links TRBV9 with TRBJ2-1; D not certain. With 0 bases removed from V and 5 bases from J, the gap between germline ends came to 6 bases. This CDR3 comprises 13 residues. The germline CDR1 and CDR2 sequences are SGDLS and YYNGEE. The CDR3 loop is CASSVGVNNEQFF. CDR3 coding DNA: TGTGCCAGCAGCGTAGGAGTGAACAATGAGCAGTTCTTC.

V usage is TRBV28 and J usage is TRBJ2-3, with a possible D match to TRBD1 (6 bases). The CDR3 loop spans 16 amino acids. CDR1 and CDR2 (germline): MDHEN, SYDVKM. Trimming stripped 3 bases from V and 0 bases from J, with 13 bases between. The DNA of the CDR3 is TGTGCCAGCAGTTTGACGAGACAGGCTAGCACAGATACGCAGTATTTT. This translates into CASSLTRQASTDTQYF. The complete variable domain, with remaining parts taken from reference TRBV28 and TRBJ2-3, reads DVKVTQSSRYLVKRTGEKVFLECVQDMDHENMFWYRQDPGLGLRLIYFSYDVKMKEKGDIPEGYSVSREKKERFSLILESASTNQTSMYLCASSLTRQASTDTQYFGPGTRLTVL.

This chain joins TRBV5-1 and TRBJ2-2, with D perhaps matching TRBD2 (5 bases). CDR3 length: 14 amino acids. Germline CDR1 and CDR2: SGHRS and YFSETQ. Trimming cost V 3 bases and J 5 bases, with 11 bases left between them. CDR3 nucleotide sequence: TGCGCCAGCAGCTGGGTCGGGGAGACCGGGGAGCTGTTTTTT. It translates to CASSWVGETGELFF. Variable domain in full (rest from reference TRBV5-1 and TRBJ2-2): KAGVTQTPRYLIKTRGQQVTLSCSPISGHRSVSWYQQTPGQGLQFLFEYFSETQRNKGNFPGRFSGRQFSNSRSEMNVSTLELGDSALYLCASSWVGETGELFFGEGSRLTVL.

This chain connects TRBV6-6 to TRBJ1-2; unclear D gene. V was cut by 8 bases and J by 4 bases, with 14 bases left in between. Germline values: CDR1 MNHNY, CDR2 SVGAGI (reference sequence). This CDR3 spans 13 amino acids. The CDR3 DNA follows: TGTGCCAGCGGACCAATAATGGCCTATGGCTACACCTTC. Translated: CASGPIMAYGYTF.

The chain joins TRBV30 to TRBJ2-5, with D uncertain. The CDR3 spans 13 residues. V was trimmed by 7 bases and J by 5 bases, leaving 17 bases between them. Germline V gene sequence: CDR1 GTSNPN, CDR2 SVGIG (reference sequence). The DNA for the CDR3 is TGTGCCTCGGAATCAGGTTCGTGGGAGACCCAGTACTTC. It specifies CASESGSWETQYF.

CDR3 coding DNA: TGTGCCAGTAGTATCGCACTAGCCACCGGTGAGCAGTTCTTC. This sequence encodes CASSIALATGEQFF. The chain carries TRBV19 and TRBJ2-1; TRBD2 might be the D (6 bases). Germline loops: CDR1 LNHDA, CDR2 SQIVND (reference sequence). V lost 3 bases and J 9 bases, leaving 15 bases between the germline ends. There are 14 residues in the CDR3.

V usage is TRBV9 and J usage is TRBJ2-1, with TRBD2 matching 8 bases. Germline lookup yields CDR1 SGDLS and CDR2 YYNGEE. This CDR3 has 15 residues. V trimming: 4 bases; J trimming: 5 bases; junction bases outside the gene matches: 8. CDR3 bases: TGTGCCAGCAGCCCCACTAGCGGTTTGCACAATGAGCAGTTCTTC. Protein product: CASSPTSGLHNEQFF. Combining the CDR3 with reference TRBV9 and TRBJ2-1 gives the whole variable domain DSGVTQTPKHLITATGQRVTLRCSPRSGDLSVYWYQQSLDQGLQFLIQYYNGEERAKGNILERFSAQQFPDLHSELNLSSLELGDSALYFCASSPTSGLHNEQFFGPGTRLTVL.

The chain carries TRBV3-1 and TRBJ1-2; D perhaps matches TRBD1 (5 bases). The V end was cut by 0 bases, the J end by 8 bases, with 16 bases between. Germline CDR1 reads LGHDT; CDR2 reads YNNKEL (reference sequence). The CDR3 is 15 residues long. CDR3 sequence reads: CASSQELTALLGYTF. CDR3 bases: TGTGCCAGCAGCCAAGAATTGACAGCTTTGCTCGGCTACACCTTC.

In nucleotides, the CDR3 is TGTGCCAGCAGCTTATTGTCGGCCGAGCAGTACTTC. Amino acids: CASSLLSAEQYF. This sequence joins TRBV7-8 and TRBJ2-7; D ambiguous. CDR3 length equals 12 residues. The V end lost 2 bases, the J end lost 6 bases, and 8 bases lay between the germline ends. Per the germline V gene, CDR1 is SGHVS and CDR2 is FQNEAQ.

This CDR3 is CASSYRTGGRLNEQFF. CDR3 nucleotide sequence: TGTGCCAGCAGCTACAGGACAGGCGGTCGACTCAATGAGCAGTTCTTC. The chain links TRBV5-4 to TRBJ2-1, with 7 nucleotides matching TRBD1. The germline gives CDR1 SGHNT, CDR2 YYREEE (reference sequence). This CDR3 is 16 amino acids long. The J segment lost 6 bases and the V segment lost 3 bases, leaving 12 bases of the junction unmatched.

The CDR3 protein is CASSRETNEKLFF. The CDR3 region has the DNA TGCGCCAGCAGCCGGGAGACTAATGAAAAACTGTTTTTT. This sequence joins TRBV4-1 and TRBJ1-4; no definite D call. Germline values: CDR1 MGHRA, CDR2 YSYEKL. The V end was cut by 4 bases, the J end by 2 bases, with 5 bases between. This CDR3 has 13 amino acids.

The chain uses TRBV27 and TRBJ2-7, with 8 bases identical to TRBD2. Germline values: CDR1 MNHEY, CDR2 SMNVEV (reference sequence). This CDR3 contains 16 residues. With 5 bases clipped from V and 5 bases from J, the junction kept 14 bases outside the gene matches. The CDR3 DNA sequence: TGTGCCAGCAGTCCACTTGCGGGACTAGGGCCCGACGAGCAGTACTTC. Its translation: CASSPLAGLGPDEQYF.

The chain links TRBV9 to TRBJ2-1, with 16 positions matching TRBD2. The CDR3 has 17 residues. With V trimmed by 4 bases and J by 6 bases, 7 bases remained unmatched. Per germline, CDR1 SGDLS and CDR2 YYNGEE. CDR3 bases: TGTGCCAGCAGCCCGGGACTAGCGGGGGGGCCCAGCAATGAGCAGTTCTTC. This codes for CASSPGLAGGPSNEQFF.

This chain joins TRBV6-5 and TRBJ2-1, with TRBD1 matching 7 bases. The germline CDR1 and CDR2 sequences are MNHEY and SVGAGI. V shed 1 base, J shed 6 bases, and the junction held 6 bases outside the gene matches. CDR3 length equals 15 residues. The CDR3 protein is CASSYYPGQFNEQFF. DNA of the CDR3: TGTGCCAGCAGTTACTACCCGGGACAGTTCAATGAGCAGTTCTTC.

The chain joins TRBV6-5 to TRBJ1-6; D may be TRBD1 (5 bases). The germline V gene has CDR1 MNHEY and CDR2 SVGAGI. Trimming left V 7 bases short and J 4 bases short, with 14 bases between. The length of the CDR3 is 15 residues. The CDR3 loop reads CASNGADDYNSPLHF. CDR3 DNA sequence: TGTGCCAGCAACGGGGCGGACGATTATAATTCACCCCTCCACTTT.